This is a list of T cell receptor beta chains from one sample in a study of lymphopenia after photon versus proton radiotherapy. Data came from immunoSEQ multiplex PCR; TCRdb stores just in-frame clones and leaves some out. Of 55,000 to 70,000 clones detected, approximately 86% appear once; the ten largest clones hold 2% to 3%. Source: peripheral blood, taken from a patient treated with photon-based radiotherapy. Receptors were obtained from a man aged 35-49 years with gastric cancer. The CDR3 runs from the conserved cysteine through the conserved F or W. A D gene is named only where the DNA matches it firmly. Rows give clone size only sometimes, using once, few, many, or a class for an expanded clone.

d_gene,len,v_gene,abundance,j_gene,CDR3nt,CDR3aa
-,14,TRBV11-2,once,TRBJ2-7,TGTGCCAGCAGCTTAGTCAGGGCGAAGTACGAGCAGTACTTC,CASSLVRAKYEQYF
-,14,TRBV5-1,once,TRBJ2-7,TGCGCCAGCAGCATAGACCCGAGCTCCTACGAGCAGTACTTC,CASSIDPSSYEQYF
TRBD1,19,TRBV30,-,TRBJ1-6,TGTGCCTGGAGTGGGGGTGACAGGGGACCCAGCTCCTATAATTCACCCCTCCACTTT,CAWSGGDRGPSSYNSPLHF
-,15,TRBV6-4,-,TRBJ1-2,TGTGCCAGCAGCCACGACAGGACTGGAAGATATGGCTACACCTTC,CASSHDRTGRYGYTF
TRBD1,17,TRBV27,-,TRBJ1-5,TGTGCCAGCAGTTTGATGACAGGGCCTTATAGCAATCAGCCCCAGCATTTT,CASSLMTGPYSNQPQHF
-,14,TRBV9,-,TRBJ1-1,TGTGCCAGCAGCCCCGGAAGCGTGAACACTGAAGCTTTCTTT,CASSPGSVNTEAFF
-,14,TRBV7-2,-,TRBJ1-1,TGTGCCAGCAGCCCCGGAGGGGCGAACACTGAAGCTTTCTTT,CASSPGGANTEAFF
-,13,TRBV6-5,-,TRBJ1-1,TGTGCCGTAAGGGAACCTCCGGGGACTGAAGCTTTCTTT,CAVREPPGTEAFF
TRBD1,12,TRBV29-1,-,TRBJ2-7,TGCAGCGTTGCCCAGGGGGCGCGAGAGCAGTACTTC,CSVAQGAREQYF
-,11,TRBV20-1,-,TRBJ2-5,TGCAGTGCTACCTTCCAAGAGACCCAGTACTTC,CSATFQETQYF
-,16,TRBV9,-,TRBJ2-3,TGTGCCAGCAGCGCAAGCGGCGGGGAGGCCACAGATACGCAGTATTTT,CASSASGGEATDTQYF
-,14,TRBV9,-,TRBJ2-3,TGTGCCAGCAGCCCAGGGGGGGGTCCAGATACGCAGTATTTT,CASSPGGGPDTQYF
-,14,TRBV6-6,-,TRBJ1-3,TGTGCCAGCAGTTACTCGAGCTCTGGAAACACCATATATTTT,CASSYSSSGNTIYF
TRBD1,15,TRBV11-2,once,TRBJ1-3,TGTGCCAGCGGAATTGGGACAGCTCCTGGAAACACCATATATTTT,CASGIGTAPGNTIYF
-,14,TRBV7-9,-,TRBJ2-7,TGTGCCAGCAGCTTCGCCTCCAGCCCTGACGAGCAGTACTTC,CASSFASSPDEQYF
-,16,TRBV7-2,once,TRBJ1-4,TGTGCCAGCAGCTTAGCGTCCTCCGGGGGTCATGAAAAACTGTTTTTT,CASSLASSGGHEKLFF
-,12,TRBV29-1,once,TRBJ1-1,TGCAGCGTTGAACAGGGGCGCACTGAAGCTTTCTTT,CSVEQGRTEAFF
-,16,TRBV7-2,-,TRBJ1-3,TGTGCCAGCAGTCAGTATCAGGGGCCCTCTGGAAACACCATATATTTT,CASSQYQGPSGNTIYF
TRBD2,16,TRBV7-9,-,TRBJ2-2,TGTGCCAGCAGCTTAACTAGCGGGGGGATCACCGGGGAGCTGTTTTTT,CASSLTSGGITGELFF
-,15,TRBV9,-,TRBJ1-4,TGTGCCAGCAGCCTCCGTCCCGAGCCTAATGAAAAACTGTTTTTT,CASSLRPEPNEKLFF
-,13,TRBV30,-,TRBJ2-7,TGTGCCTGGAGTGGGGACCCTATAAGCGAGCAGTACTTC,CAWSGDPISEQYF
-,15,TRBV11-1,-,TRBJ1-2,TGTGCCAGCAGCCCTAGCCCTGGACAGACCTATGGCTACACCTTC,CASSPSPGQTYGYTF
-,14,TRBV18,-,TRBJ1-4,TGTGCCAGCTCACCACCGAGCACGGCCGAAAAACTGTTTTTT,CASSPPSTAEKLFF
-,14,TRBV19,-,TRBJ2-7,TGTGCCAGTAGTATAGGTCGGAGCTCCTACGAGCAGTACTTC,CASSIGRSSYEQYF
-,16,TRBV7-9,-,TRBJ1-1,TGTGCCAGCAGCTTAGACACGGGGTCAGGTGACACTGAAGCTTTCTTT,CASSLDTGSGDTEAFF
-,16,TRBV7-3,-,TRBJ2-2,TGTGCCAGCAGCCCCTGGGGGCGCACGGACACCGGGGAGCTGTTTTTT,CASSPWGRTDTGELFF
TRBD1,12,TRBV7-9,few,TRBJ2-7,TGTGCCAGCAGCGCCGACAGGGCCGAGCAGTACTTC,CASSADRAEQYF
-,15,TRBV19,-,TRBJ1-5,TGTGCCAGTAGTAGACCTCAGGCGCCCAATCAGCCCCAGCATTTT,CASSRPQAPNQPQHF
-,13,TRBV7-2,-,TRBJ1-2,TGTGCCAGCAGCTTATTTATGGACTATGGCTACACCTTC,CASSLFMDYGYTF
-,13,TRBV27,-,TRBJ2-3,TGTGCCAGCACTACAGGGTCTACAGATACGCAGTATTTT,CASTTGSTDTQYF
-,15,TRBV7-7,-,TRBJ2-7,TGTGCCAGCAGCTCGGGGTCGGCGGGGCAGGGCGAGCAGTACTTC,CASSSGSAGQGEQYF
TRBD1,13,TRBV30,-,TRBJ1-2,TGTGCCTGGAGGACCGGGACAGGGGCGGGCTACACCTTC,CAWRTGTGAGYTF
-,15,TRBV19,once,TRBJ2-4,TGTGCCACCTCCGGGACATCGATAGCCAAAAACATTCAGTACTTC,CATSGTSIAKNIQYF
TRBD1,15,TRBV15,-,TRBJ1-1,TGTGCCACCAGCATCACCGACAGGGTGAACACTGAAGCTTTCTTT,CATSITDRVNTEAFF
TRBD1,15,TRBV18,-,TRBJ1-5,TGTGCCAGCTCAGCGGGACAGGATAGCAATCAGCCCCAGCATTTT,CASSAGQDSNQPQHF
-,14,TRBV6-6,-,TRBJ2-1,TGTGCCAGCACCCAAGAGGGACGGATTAGTGAGCAGTTCTTC,CASTQEGRISEQFF
-,14,TRBV6-5,-,TRBJ1-6,TGTGCCAGCAGTTCGGCGGTGTATAATTCACCCCTCCACTTT,CASSSAVYNSPLHF
TRBD1,13,TRBV6-6,-,TRBJ2-7,TGTGCCAGCAGTTACGAGGACAGGTACGAGCAGTACTTC,CASSYEDRYEQYF
-,16,TRBV27,-,TRBJ1-5,TGTGCCAGCAGTCAACGGACACCCTATAGCAATCAGCCCCAGCATTTT,CASSQRTPYSNQPQHF
-,11,TRBV7-2,few,TRBJ1-1,TGTGCCAGCGGGAGGGGCACTGAAGCTTTCTTT,CASGRGTEAFF
-,15,TRBV7-9,-,TRBJ1-6,TGTGCCAGCAGCTTAGTTCGGCAGGGTGGTTCACCCCTCCACTTT,CASSLVRQGGSPLHF
TRBD1,13,TRBV6-1,-,TRBJ2-7,TGTGCCAGCAGACGGGACAGCTCCTACGAGCAGTACTTC,CASRRDSSYEQYF
-,17,TRBV14,-,TRBJ2-2,TGTGCCAGCAGCCAAACCCGCGGGGGCAAACACACCGGGGAGCTGTTTTTT,CASSQTRGGKHTGELFF
-,16,TRBV5-1,-,TRBJ1-1,TGCGCCAGCAGCGTTGGAGGGGCGGGGGGAAGGACTGAAGCTTTCTTT,CASSVGGAGGRTEAFF
-,14,TRBV6-6,once,TRBJ1-1,TGTGCCACCCTCCTCGGGACGGCGAACACTGAAGCTTTCTTT,CATLLGTANTEAFF